Listed here are 21 T cell receptor beta chains from one sample, sequenced in a study of Ad26.COV2.S vaccination and SARS-CoV-2 variants. Libraries were prepared by immunoSEQ multiplex PCR; TCRdb keeps only in-frame clonotypes and omits some of them. Of about 500,000 clones detected, roughly nine tenths appear once; the ten largest clones hold over 1.5%. Treatment in this sample: around 19 received Ad26.COV2.S at low or high dose, single or two shots; about 5 received placebo; per-sample allocation not given. After the first vaccine or placebo injection, samples were drawn on day 63. The sequenced sample was peripheral blood, obtained in a trial of Ad26.COV2.S vaccine versus placebo. The origin of the receptors is a person between 18 and 65 years old who received the Ad26.COV2.S COVID-19 vaccine or a placebo.

The J gene is TRBJ1-1, the V gene TRBV5-4; no clear D gene. V was pared by 1 base and J by 4 bases, with 8 bases between. The germline CDR1 and CDR2 sequences are SGHNT and YYREEE (reference sequence). The CDR3 length is 13 residues. The CDR3 reads CASSLPAGTEAFF. DNA for the CDR3: TGTGCCAGCAGCTTGCCAGCGGGCACTGAAGCTTTCTTT.

The chain carries TRBV28 and TRBJ1-5; D might be TRBD1 (5 bases). V was pared by 5 bases and J by 6 bases, with 14 bases between. Germline-derived CDR1 and CDR2 are MDHEN and SYDVKM. The CDR3 runs 14 residues. The CDR3 reads CASSNLGGSQPQHF. DNA for the CDR3: TGTGCCAGCAGTAACCTTGGGGGAAGTCAGCCCCAGCATTTT.

The chain couples TRBV5-8 to TRBJ1-1; the D gene is possibly TRBD1 (5 bases). This CDR3 has 17 amino acids. With 3 bases removed from V and 3 bases from J, the gap between germline ends came to 21 bases. CDR1 is SGHTS and CDR2 is YDEGEE in the germline V gene. The CDR3 reads CASSSIRVLGQDTEAFF. DNA of the CDR3: TGTGCCAGCAGCTCAATCAGGGTACTCGGTCAGGACACTGAAGCTTTCTTT.

This chain connects TRBV28 to TRBJ1-5; D remains unclear. The germline CDR1 and CDR2 sequences are MDHEN and SYDVKM. The CDR3 is 13 residues long. Trimming removed 8 bases at V and 6 bases at J, with 14 bases between. CDR3 in amino acids: CASARVGSQPQHF. The DNA of the CDR3 is TGTGCCAGCGCGAGGGTCGGTAGTCAGCCCCAGCATTTT.

The V call is TRBV24-1, the J call TRBJ1-1, with D possibly matching TRBD1 (6 bases). The CDR3 runs 15 residues. Looked up from germline, CDR1 is KGHDR and CDR2 is SFDVKD. V lost 2 bases and J lost 5, with 14 bases in between. DNA for the CDR3: TGTGCCACCAGTGATTCTGGGGCAGGGGTTACTGAAGCTTTCTTT. Protein sequence: CATSDSGAGVTEAFF.

The DNA for the CDR3 is TGTGCCAGCAGCAATAGTCCGGGACAGGGGGTTCCCCAGCATTTT. Translated: CASSNSPGQGVPQHF. The genes are TRBV21-1 and TRBJ1-5; the DNA was not compared with TRBD1, the D call given in the table. TRBV21-1 is flagged as a pseudogene. The CDR3 consists of 15 residues.

This chain joins TRBV9 and TRBJ1-2; D is ambiguous. Germline CDR1 reads SGDLS; CDR2 reads YYNGEE. This CDR3 has 13 residues. Trimming pared 5 bases from V and 1 base from J, leaving 9 bases between. The CDR3 loop reads CASSLGGNYGYTF. The CDR3 nucleotides are TGTGCCAGCAGTTTAGGTGGTAACTATGGCTACACCTTC.

This chain uses TRBV12-3 or TRBV12-4 with TRBJ1-1; D call uncertain. This CDR3 is 13 amino acids long. The germline V and J ends were trimmed by 6 bases and 0 bases, with 8 bases remaining between them. The CDR3: CASRSQLNTEAFF. The DNA for the CDR3 is TGTGCCAGCAGAAGCCAGCTGAACACTGAAGCTTTCTTT.

V is TRBV29-1 and J is TRBJ1-1; 8 nucleotides match TRBD1. The CDR3 totals 18 residues. V lost 6 bases and J lost 4; bases outside the gene matches: 22. Germline assignment: CDR1 SQVTM and CDR2 ANQGSEA. This CDR3 reads CSVLSQWDRPSSGTEAFF. The CDR3 DNA is TGCAGCGTCCTTAGCCAGTGGGACAGGCCATCATCGGGCACTGAAGCTTTCTTT. The variable domain in full, completed from reference TRBV29-1 and TRBJ1-1, reads SAVISQKPSRDICQRGTSLTIQCQVDSQVTMMFWYRQQPGQSLTLIATANQGSEATYESGFVIDKFPISRPNLTFSTLTVSNMSPEDSSIYLCSVLSQWDRPSSGTEAFFGQGTRLTVV.

The J gene is TRBJ2-7, the V gene TRBV4-2; 10 positions agree with TRBD1. Germline CDR1 is LGHNA and CDR2 is YNFKEQ. The trim removed 3 bases at V and 3 bases at J, leaving 5 bases unmatched. The CDR3 spans 15 residues. The CDR3, as DNA: TGTGCCAGCAGCCACTTTCGGGACAGGGGCTACGAGCAGTACTTC. Translating it yields CASSHFRDRGYEQYF.

The chain uses TRBV18 and TRBJ2-3, with TRBD2 matching 11 bases. The CDR3 is made up of 16 amino acids. Trimming took 2 bases from V and 0 from J; bases not matched to a gene: 1. CDR1 is KGHSH and CDR2 is LQKENI in the germline V gene. This CDR3 reads CASSPWTSGSTDTQYF. In DNA form, the CDR3 reads TGTGCCAGCTCACCATGGACTAGCGGGAGCACAGATACGCAGTATTTT.

The CDR3 spells CASSFQETQYF. CDR3 nucleotides: TGTGCCAGCAGTTTCCAAGAGACCCAGTACTTC. This sequence joins TRBV12-3 or TRBV12-4 and TRBJ2-5; no reliable D call. The CDR3 is 11 residues long. Trimming took off 3 bases at V and 1 base at J, with 0 bases between the two ends.

V and J are TRBV11-2 and TRBJ2-2, with 7 bases that match TRBD1. The CDR3 has 15 amino acids. J gave up 0 bases and V 7 bases, and 5 bases lay outside the gene matches. Germline CDR1 SGHAT, CDR2 FQNNGV. CDR3 nucleotide sequence: TGTGCCAGCACTACAGGGGCCGCGAACACCGGGGAGCTGTTTTTT. This gives the protein CASTTGAANTGELFF.

The chain combines TRBV2 with TRBJ2-7, with 7 bases matching TRBD2. The CDR3 is made up of 13 amino acids. V gave up 1 base and J gave up 4 bases; unmatched junction bases: 1. Germline V gene sequence: CDR1 SNHLY, CDR2 FYNNEI. DNA for the CDR3: TGTGCCAGCAGTGAAGGGGGACTATACGAGCAGTACTTC. Amino acid sequence: CASSEGGLYEQYF.

V and J are TRBV7-8 and TRBJ1-3, with D possibly matching TRBD1 (5 bases). Trimming pared 3 bases from V and 1 base from J, leaving 10 bases between. Germline CDR1 and CDR2: SGHVS and FQNEAQ. The CDR3 is 15 amino acids. The CDR3 loop reads CASSFYRWSGNTIYF. The CDR3 DNA reads as TGTGCCAGCAGCTTTTACAGGTGGTCTGGAAACACCATATATTTT.

This sequence joins TRBV28 and TRBJ1-1; D uncertain. CDR3 size: 12 residues. The V and J ends lost 5 bases and 8 bases respectively, with 12 bases between them. Germline CDR1 and CDR2: MDHEN and SYDVKM. CDR3 sequence reads: CASSPPRPEAFF. CDR3 DNA: TGTGCCAGCAGTCCCCCGAGACCCGAAGCTTTCTTT.

This chain joins TRBV6-5 and TRBJ2-3, with D unresolved. The V end lost 6 bases, the J end lost 6 bases, and 10 bases lay between the germline ends. Germline V gene sequence: CDR1 MNHEY, CDR2 SVGAGI. This CDR3 has 12 amino acids. The CDR3 is CASSPNIDTQYF. In nucleotides, the CDR3 is TGTGCCAGCAGCCCGAATATCGATACGCAGTATTTT.

The CDR3 nucleotides are TGTGCCAGCAGCACCCGGGAAGGGGGCCAGGAAAAACTGTTTTTT. It yields the protein CASSTREGGQEKLFF. The chain combines TRBV6-5 with TRBJ1-4; 7 bases map to TRBD1. This CDR3 region has 15 residues. CDR1 and CDR2 (germline): MNHEY, SVGAGI. V shed 6 bases, J shed 8 bases, and the junction held 12 bases outside the gene matches.

The chain recombines TRBV7-6 with TRBJ2-1; possible D gene TRBD2, 6 bases. V lost 5 bases and J lost 6, with 11 bases in between. Germline CDR1 is SGHVS and CDR2 is FNYEAQ. This CDR3 contains 13 residues. The CDR3 DNA reads TGTGCCAGCAGCCAGTTTAGCGGCAATGAGCAGTTCTTC. As protein: CASSQFSGNEQFF.

Only one count was recorded for this clone. The chain recombines TRBV11-3 with TRBJ2-1; D perhaps matches TRBD1 (6 bases). Looked up from germline, CDR1 is SGHNT and CDR2 is YENEEA. The CDR3 is 22 amino acids. V shed 0 bases and J shed 4 bases, with 31 bases lying between them. CDR3 DNA: TGTGCCAGCAGCTTAGAACAACCACAAAACCCTTCCGGGACACTATATTACAATGAGCAGTTCTTC. Translating it yields CASSLEQPQNPSGTLYYNEQFF.

The chain combines TRBV11-3 with TRBJ2-1; D tentatively reads TRBD1 or TRBD2 (6 bases each). This CDR3 contains 14 residues. CDR1 SGHNT and CDR2 YENEEA come from the germline V gene. Trimming took 2 bases from V and 7 from J, leaving 12 bases between them. This chain's CDR3 is CASSLRGLGNEQFF. The CDR3, as DNA: TGTGCCAGCAGCTTACGGGGGCTAGGGAATGAGCAGTTCTTC. Drawing the rest from reference TRBV11-3 and TRBJ2-1, the complete variable domain is EAGVVQSPRYKIIEKKQPVAFWCNPISGHNTLYWYLQNLGQGPELLIRYENEEAVDDSQLPKDRFSAERLKGVDSTLKIQPAELGDSAVYLCASSLRGLGNEQFFGPGTRLTVL.